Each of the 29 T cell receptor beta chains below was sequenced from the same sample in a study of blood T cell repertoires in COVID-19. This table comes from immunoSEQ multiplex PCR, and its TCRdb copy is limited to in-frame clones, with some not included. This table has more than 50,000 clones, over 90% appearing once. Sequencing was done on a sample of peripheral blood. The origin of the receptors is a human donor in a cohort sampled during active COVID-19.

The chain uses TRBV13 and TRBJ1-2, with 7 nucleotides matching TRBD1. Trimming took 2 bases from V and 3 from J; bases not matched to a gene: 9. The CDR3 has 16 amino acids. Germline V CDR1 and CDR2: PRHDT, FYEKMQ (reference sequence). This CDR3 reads CASSLRTGVEDYGYTF. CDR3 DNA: TGTGCCAGCAGCTTACGGACAGGCGTCGAAGACTATGGCTACACCTTC.

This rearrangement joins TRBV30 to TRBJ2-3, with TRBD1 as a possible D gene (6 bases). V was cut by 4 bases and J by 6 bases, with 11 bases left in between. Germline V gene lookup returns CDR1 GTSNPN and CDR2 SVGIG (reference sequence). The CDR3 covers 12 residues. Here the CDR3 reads CAWKLDRDTQYF. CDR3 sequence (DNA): TGTGCCTGGAAACTCGACAGGGATACGCAGTATTTT.

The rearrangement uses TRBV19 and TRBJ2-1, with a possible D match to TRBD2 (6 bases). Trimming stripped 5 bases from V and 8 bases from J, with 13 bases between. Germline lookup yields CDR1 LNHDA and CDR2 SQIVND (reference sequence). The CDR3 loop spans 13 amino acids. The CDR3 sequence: CASSYGSGHEQFF. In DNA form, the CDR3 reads TGTGCCAGTAGTTACGGGAGTGGCCATGAGCAGTTCTTC.

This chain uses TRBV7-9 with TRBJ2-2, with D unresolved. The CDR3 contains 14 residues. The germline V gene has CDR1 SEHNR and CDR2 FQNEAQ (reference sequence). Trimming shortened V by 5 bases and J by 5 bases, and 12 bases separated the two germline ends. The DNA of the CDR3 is TGTGCCAGCAGCCCATCTCCCTATACCGGGGAGCTGTTTTTT. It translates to CASSPSPYTGELFF.

The CDR3 is CASSLGSYNQPQHF. CDR3 in DNA: TGTGCCAGCAGCTTAGGGAGCTACAATCAGCCCCAGCATTTT. The chain employs TRBV7-8 and TRBJ1-5; D ambiguous. V lost 1 base, J lost 3 bases, and 7 bases lay in between. Germline CDR1 and CDR2: SGHVS and FQNEAQ. The CDR3 contains 14 residues.

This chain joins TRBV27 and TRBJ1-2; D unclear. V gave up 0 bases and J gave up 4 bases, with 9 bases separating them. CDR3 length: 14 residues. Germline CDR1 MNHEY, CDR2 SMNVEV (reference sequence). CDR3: CASSLSVAGYGYTF. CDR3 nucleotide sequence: TGTGCCAGCAGTTTATCGGTCGCCGGCTATGGCTACACCTTC.

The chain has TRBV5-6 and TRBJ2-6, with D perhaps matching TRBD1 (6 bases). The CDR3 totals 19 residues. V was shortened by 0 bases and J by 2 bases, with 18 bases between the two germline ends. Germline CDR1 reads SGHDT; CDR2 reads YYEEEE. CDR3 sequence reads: CASSLEWDIFIAGANVLTF. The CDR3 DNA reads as TGTGCCAGCAGCTTGGAGTGGGACATCTTTATAGCTGGGGCCAACGTCCTGACTTTC.

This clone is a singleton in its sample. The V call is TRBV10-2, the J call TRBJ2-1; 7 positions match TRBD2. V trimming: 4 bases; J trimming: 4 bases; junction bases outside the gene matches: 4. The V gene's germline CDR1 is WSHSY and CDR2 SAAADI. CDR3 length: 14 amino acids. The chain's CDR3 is CASSVRGTYNEQFF. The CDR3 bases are TGCGCCAGCAGTGTGCGGGGGACTTACAATGAGCAGTTCTTC.

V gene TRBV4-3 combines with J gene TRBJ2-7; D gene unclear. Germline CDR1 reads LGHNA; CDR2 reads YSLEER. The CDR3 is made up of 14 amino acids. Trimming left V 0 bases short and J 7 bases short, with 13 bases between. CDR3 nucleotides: TGCGCCAGCAGCCAAGAAAAAGTGGGCCCGGAGCAGTACGTC. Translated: CASSQEKVGPEQYV.

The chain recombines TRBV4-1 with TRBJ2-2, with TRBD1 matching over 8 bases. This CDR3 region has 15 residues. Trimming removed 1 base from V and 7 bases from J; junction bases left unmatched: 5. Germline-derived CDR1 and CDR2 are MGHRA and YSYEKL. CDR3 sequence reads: CASSQGQGAGGELFF. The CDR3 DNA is TGCGCCAGCAGCCAAGGTCAGGGGGCAGGCGGGGAGCTGTTTTTT.

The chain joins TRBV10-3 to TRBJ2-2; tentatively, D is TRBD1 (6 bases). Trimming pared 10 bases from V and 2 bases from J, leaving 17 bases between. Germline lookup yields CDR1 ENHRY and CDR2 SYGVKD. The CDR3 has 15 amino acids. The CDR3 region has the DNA TGTGCCACAAACAGGGTCCAAGGTAACACCGGGGAGCTGTTTTTT. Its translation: CATNRVQGNTGELFF.

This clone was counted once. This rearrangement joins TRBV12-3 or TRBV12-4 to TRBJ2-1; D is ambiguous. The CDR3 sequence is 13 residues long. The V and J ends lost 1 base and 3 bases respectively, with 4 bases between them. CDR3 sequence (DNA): TGTGCCAGCAGTTTAGGCAGCTACAATGAGCAGTTCTTC. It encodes CASSLGSYNEQFF.

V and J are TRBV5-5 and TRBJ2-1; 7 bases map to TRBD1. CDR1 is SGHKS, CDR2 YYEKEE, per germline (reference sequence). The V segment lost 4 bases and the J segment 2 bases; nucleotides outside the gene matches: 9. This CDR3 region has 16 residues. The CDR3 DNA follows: TGTGCCAGCAGCCCGCCGTGGCAGGGGGCCTACAATGAGCAGTTCTTC. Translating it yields CASSPPWQGAYNEQFF.

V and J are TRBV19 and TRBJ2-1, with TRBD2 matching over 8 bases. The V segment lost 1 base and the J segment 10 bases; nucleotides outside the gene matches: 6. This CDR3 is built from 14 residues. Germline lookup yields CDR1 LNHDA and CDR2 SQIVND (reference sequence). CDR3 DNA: TGTGCCAGTAGTATAGCGGGAGGGCCGGGAGAGCAGTTCTTC. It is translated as CASSIAGGPGEQFF. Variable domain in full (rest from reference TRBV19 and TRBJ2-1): DGGITQSPKYLFRKEGQNVTLSCEQNLNHDAMYWYRQDPGQGLRLIYYSQIVNDFQKGDIAEGYSVSREKKESFPLTVTSAQKNPTAFYLCASSIAGGPGEQFFGPGTRLTVL.

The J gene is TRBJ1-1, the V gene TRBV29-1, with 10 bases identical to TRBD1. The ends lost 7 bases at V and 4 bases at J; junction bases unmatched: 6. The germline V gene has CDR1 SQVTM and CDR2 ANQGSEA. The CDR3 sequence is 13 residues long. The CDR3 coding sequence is TGCAGCGCCGTGACAGGGGGCTTCACTGAAGCTTTCTTT. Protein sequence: CSAVTGGFTEAFF. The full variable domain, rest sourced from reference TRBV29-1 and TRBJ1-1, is SAVISQKPSRDICQRGTSLTIQCQVDSQVTMMFWYRQQPGQSLTLIATANQGSEATYESGFVIDKFPISRPNLTFSTLTVSNMSPEDSSIYLCSAVTGGFTEAFFGQGTRLTVV.

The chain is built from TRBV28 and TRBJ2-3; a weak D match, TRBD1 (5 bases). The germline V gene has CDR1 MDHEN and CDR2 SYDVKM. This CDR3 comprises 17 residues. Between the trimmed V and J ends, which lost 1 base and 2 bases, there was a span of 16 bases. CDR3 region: CASSLFLQVSFTDTQYF. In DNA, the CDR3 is TGTGCCAGCAGTTTATTCCTACAGGTATCATTCACAGATACGCAGTATTTT.

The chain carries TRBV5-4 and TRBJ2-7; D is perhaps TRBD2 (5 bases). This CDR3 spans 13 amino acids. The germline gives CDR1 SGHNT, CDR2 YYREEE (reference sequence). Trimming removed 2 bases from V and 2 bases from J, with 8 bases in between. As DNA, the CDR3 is TGTGCCAGCAGCTTCGGGGTAGCCTACGAGCAGTACTTC. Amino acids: CASSFGVAYEQYF.

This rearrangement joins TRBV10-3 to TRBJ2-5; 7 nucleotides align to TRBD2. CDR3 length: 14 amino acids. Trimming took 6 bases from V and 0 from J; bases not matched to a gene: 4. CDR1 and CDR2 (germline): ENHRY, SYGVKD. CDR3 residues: CAISQLAYQETQYF. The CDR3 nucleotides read TGTGCCATCAGCCAACTAGCGTACCAAGAGACCCAGTACTTC.

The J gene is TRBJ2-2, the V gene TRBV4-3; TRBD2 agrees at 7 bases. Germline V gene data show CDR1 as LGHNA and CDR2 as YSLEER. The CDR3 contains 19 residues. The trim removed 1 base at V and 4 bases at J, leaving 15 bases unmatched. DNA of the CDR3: TGCGCCAGCAGCCAAGCTCACCCCCATAGCGGGCCGGTCACCGGGGAGCTGTTTTTT. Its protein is CASSQAHPHSGPVTGELFF.

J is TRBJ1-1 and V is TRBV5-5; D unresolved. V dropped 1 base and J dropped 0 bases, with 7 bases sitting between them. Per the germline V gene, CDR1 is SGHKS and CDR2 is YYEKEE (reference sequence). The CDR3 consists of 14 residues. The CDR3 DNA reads TGTGCCAGCAGCTTGCAGGCAGTGAACACTGAAGCTTTCTTT. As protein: CASSLQAVNTEAFF.

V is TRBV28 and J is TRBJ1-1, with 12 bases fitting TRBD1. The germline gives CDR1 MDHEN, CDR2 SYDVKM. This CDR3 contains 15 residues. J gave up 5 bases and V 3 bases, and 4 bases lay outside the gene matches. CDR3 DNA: TGTGCCAGCAGTTTTGAGGGACAGGGGGCGACTGAAGCTTTCTTT. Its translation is CASSFEGQGATEAFF.

The DNA for the CDR3 is TGTGCCAGCAGCCTAAGGACAGGGAGCTCCTATAATTCACCCCTCCACTTT. Translated: CASSLRTGSSYNSPLHF. V usage is TRBV5-5 and J usage is TRBJ1-6; 8 nucleotides match TRBD1. The CDR3 loop spans 17 amino acids. V was pared by 4 bases and J by 0 bases, with 6 bases of the junction left unmatched. CDR1 is SGHKS, CDR2 YYEKEE, per germline (reference sequence).

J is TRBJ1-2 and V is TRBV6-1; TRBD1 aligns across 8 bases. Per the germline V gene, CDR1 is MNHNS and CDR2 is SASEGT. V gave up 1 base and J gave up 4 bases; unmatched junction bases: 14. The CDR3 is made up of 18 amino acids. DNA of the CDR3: TGTGCCAGCAGTGAAGGGCTTGGGGGGAGAACAGGGGGCTATGGCTACACCTTC. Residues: CASSEGLGGRTGGYGYTF.

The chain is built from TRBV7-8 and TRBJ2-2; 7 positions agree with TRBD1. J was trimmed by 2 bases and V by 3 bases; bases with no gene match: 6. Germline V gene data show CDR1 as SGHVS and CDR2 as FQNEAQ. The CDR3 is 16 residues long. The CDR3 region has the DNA TGTGCCAGCAGCTTCCAGGACAGGACTAACACCGGGGAGCTGTTTTTT. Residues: CASSFQDRTNTGELFF.

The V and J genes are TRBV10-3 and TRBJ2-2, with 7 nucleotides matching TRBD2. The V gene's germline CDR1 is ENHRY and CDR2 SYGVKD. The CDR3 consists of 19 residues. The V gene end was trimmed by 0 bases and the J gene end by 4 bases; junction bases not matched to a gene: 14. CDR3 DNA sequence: TGTGCCATCAGTGAGTCGACCCTTCGCGGGAGTAGTGGCACCGGGGAGCTGTTTTTT. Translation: CAISESTLRGSSGTGELFF.

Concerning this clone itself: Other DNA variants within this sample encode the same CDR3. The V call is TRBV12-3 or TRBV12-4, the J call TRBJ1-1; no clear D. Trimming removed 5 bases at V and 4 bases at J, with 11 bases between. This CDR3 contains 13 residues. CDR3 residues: CASSLYRGTEAFF. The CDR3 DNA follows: TGTGCCAGCAGTCTCTACCGGGGCACTGAAGCTTTCTTT.

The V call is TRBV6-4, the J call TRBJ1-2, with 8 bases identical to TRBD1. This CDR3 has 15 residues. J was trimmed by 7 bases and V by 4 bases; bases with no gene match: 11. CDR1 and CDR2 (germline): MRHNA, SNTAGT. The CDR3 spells CASSARFQGASGYTF. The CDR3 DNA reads TGTGCCAGCAGTGCGAGGTTTCAGGGGGCCAGTGGCTACACCTTC.

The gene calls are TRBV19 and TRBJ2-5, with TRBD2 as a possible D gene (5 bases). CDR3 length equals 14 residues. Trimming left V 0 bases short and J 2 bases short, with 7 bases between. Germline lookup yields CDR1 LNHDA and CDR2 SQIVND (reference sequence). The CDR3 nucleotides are TGTGCCAGTAGTATAGAGACGGGACAAGAGACCCAGTACTTC. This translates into CASSIETGQETQYF.

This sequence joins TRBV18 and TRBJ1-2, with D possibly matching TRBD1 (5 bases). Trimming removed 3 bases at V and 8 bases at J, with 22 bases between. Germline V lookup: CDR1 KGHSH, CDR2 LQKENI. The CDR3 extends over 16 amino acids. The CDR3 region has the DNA TGTGCCAGCTCACCGCCCGGCGTAAGGGGCTTAGTGGGCTACACCTTC. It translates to CASSPPGVRGLVGYTF.